Below, 10 T cell receptor beta chains from the same sample are listed, as sequenced in a study of cytomegalovirus exposure and HLA in healthy donors. The PCR had 60 Vbeta and 13 Jbeta primers. TCRdb keeps only in-frame clones here, not all; method: immunoSEQ multiplex PCR. The sample consists of fewer than 150,000 clones, about 80% of them appearing once. The sample consisted of PBMCs. The receptors stem from a woman between 40 and 55 years old in good health and CMV-seropositive.

The chain has TRBV30 and TRBJ1-3; D is perhaps TRBD1 (5 bases). Germline V gene data show CDR1 as GTSNPN and CDR2 as SVGIG (reference sequence). This CDR3 is built from 15 residues. V was clipped by 1 base and J by 0 bases, with 10 bases between them. This chain's CDR3 is CAWSAGLSSGNTIYF. The DNA for the CDR3 is TGTGCCTGGAGTGCGGGACTTTCCTCTGGAAACACCATATATTTT.

The V and J genes are TRBV2 and TRBJ2-3, with 9 positions matching TRBD2. V lost 4 bases, J lost 5 bases, and 4 bases stayed unmatched. CDR1 SNHLY and CDR2 FYNNEI come from the germline V gene. This CDR3 is built from 14 residues. CDR3 sequence: CASSVLLAGDTQYF. The CDR3 DNA is TGTGCCAGCAGTGTGTTACTAGCGGGAGATACGCAGTATTTT.

The gene calls are TRBV5-1 and TRBJ2-5; 8 positions match TRBD1. The assigned J gene may be wrong: the sequence end matches TRBJ2-7 better. Looked up from germline, CDR1 is SGHRS and CDR2 is YFSETQ. This CDR3 region has 14 residues. The CDR3 DNA reads TGCGCCAGCAGCTCGGACAGGGACTCCTACGAGCAGTACTTC. Its protein product is CASSSDRDSYEQYF.

The chain joins TRBV9 to TRBJ2-5; TRBD2 aligns across 7 bases. Per germline, CDR1 SGDLS and CDR2 YYNGEE. The CDR3 is made up of 18 amino acids. J gave up 1 base and V 0 bases, and 12 bases lay outside the gene matches. The CDR3 reads CASSVGLEGSGRQETQYF. As DNA, the CDR3 is TGTGCCAGCAGCGTAGGGTTAGAGGGTAGCGGGCGCCAAGAGACCCAGTACTTC.

V usage is TRBV7-2 and J usage is TRBJ2-7, with D possibly being TRBD2 (5 bases). This CDR3 has 15 amino acids. Germline assignment: CDR1 SGHTA and CDR2 FQGNSA. Trimming cost V 1 base and J 2 bases, with 12 bases left between them. DNA for the CDR3: TGTGCCAGCAGCTTAGTGGCGGGTGGGACCTACGAGCAGTACTTC. Residues: CASSLVAGGTYEQYF.

V and J are TRBV5-4 and TRBJ1-3; maybe TRBD1 (5 bases). CDR1 SGHNT and CDR2 YYREEE come from the germline V gene (reference sequence). The CDR3 has 15 residues. The V end was cut by 4 bases, the J end by 2 bases, with 13 bases between. The CDR3 protein is CASSVRGQTGNTIYF. CDR3 sequence (DNA): TGTGCCAGCAGCGTGCGGGGCCAGACTGGAAACACCATATATTTT. The full variable domain, with the rest looked up from reference TRBV5-4 and TRBJ1-3, is ETGVTQSPTHLIKTRGQQVTLRCSSQSGHNTVSWYQQALGQGPQFIFQYYREEENGRGNFPPRFSGLQFPNYSSELNVNALELDDSALYLCASSVRGQTGNTIYFGEGSWLTVV.

J is TRBJ2-7 and V is TRBV21-1; the table names TRBD1, a call not compared with the DNA. TRBV21-1 constitutes a pseudogene. The length of the CDR3 is 12 residues. The CDR3, as DNA: TGTGCCAGCAGCACATGGCAGGGCGAGCAGTACTTC. It yields the protein CASSTWQGEQYF.

V usage is TRBV7-9 and J usage is TRBJ2-5; D uncertain. Germline loops: CDR1 SEHNR, CDR2 FQNEAQ (reference sequence). The CDR3 extends over 15 amino acids. V lost 7 bases to trimming and J lost 2 bases, with 17 bases between them. For the CDR3, the DNA is TGTGCCAGCACGTTTACCCCTGGGCTACAAGAGACCCAGTACTTC. Its protein product is CASTFTPGLQETQYF.

This clone occurred once. The chain is built from TRBV27 and TRBJ2-1; TRBD2 agrees at 10 bases. Germline trimming cut 6 bases from V and 10 bases from J; bases unmatched to any gene: 12. The CDR3 runs to 15 residues. Germline V gene lookup returns CDR1 MNHEY and CDR2 SMNVEV (reference sequence). CDR3 DNA: TGTGCCAGCAGCCCAGCGGGAGGGATACAATGGGAGCAGTTCTTC. It translates to CASSPAGGIQWEQFF.

The chain uses TRBV2 and TRBJ1-2, with 10 bases lining up with TRBD1. Germline trimming cut 9 bases from V and 2 bases from J; bases unmatched to any gene: 0. In germline, CDR1 is SNHLY, CDR2 FYNNEI. This CDR3 spans 12 amino acids. CDR3 loop: CARGQGNYGYTF. The DNA of the CDR3 is TGTGCCAGGGGACAGGGGAACTATGGCTACACCTTC.